This TCR beta chain was sequenced during a study of cytomegalovirus exposure and HLA in healthy donors. Across the study: A later analysis reported the 100 to 150 validation repertoires used the same platform as the 550 to 800 first-cohort repertoires.

Assay: immunoSEQ multiplex PCR; the TCRdb copy retains only in-frame clones and omits some. The sample carries 200,000 to 250,000 clones, around 86% recorded once. V was pared by 6 bases and J by 2 bases, with 3 bases of the junction left unmatched. CDR1 and CDR2 from the germline V gene are MNHEY and SMNVEV (reference sequence). The CDR3 sequence is 14 residues long. Of note for this clone: This CDR3 is also generated by other DNA sequences in the sample.

This sequence originates from a woman between 18 and 30 years old in good health and CMV-seropositive. This chain joins TRBV27 and TRBJ1-5; 8 bases match TRBD1. The source material was PBMCs. CDR3 region: CASRSTGGNQPQHF. The CDR3 nucleotides are TGTGCCAGCAGGTCGACAGGGGGCAATCAGCCCCAGCATTTT.